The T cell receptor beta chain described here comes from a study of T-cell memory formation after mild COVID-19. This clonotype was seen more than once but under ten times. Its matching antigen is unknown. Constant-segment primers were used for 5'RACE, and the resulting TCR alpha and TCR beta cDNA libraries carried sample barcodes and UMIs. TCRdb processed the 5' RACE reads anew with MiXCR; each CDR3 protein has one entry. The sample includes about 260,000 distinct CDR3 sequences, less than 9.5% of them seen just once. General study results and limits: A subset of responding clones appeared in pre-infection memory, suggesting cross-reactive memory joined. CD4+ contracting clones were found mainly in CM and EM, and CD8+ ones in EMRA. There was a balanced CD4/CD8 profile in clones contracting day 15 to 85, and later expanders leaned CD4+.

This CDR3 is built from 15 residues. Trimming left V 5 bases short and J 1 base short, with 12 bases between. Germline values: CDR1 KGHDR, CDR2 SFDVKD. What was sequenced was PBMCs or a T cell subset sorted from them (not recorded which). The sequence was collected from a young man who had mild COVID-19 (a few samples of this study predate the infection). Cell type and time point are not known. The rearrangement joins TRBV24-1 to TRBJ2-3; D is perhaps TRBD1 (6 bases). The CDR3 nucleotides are TGTGCCACCAGTGCGACAGGTAGGGGCACAGATACGCAGTATTTT. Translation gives CATSATGRGTDTQYF.